The rows below give T cell receptor beta chains drawn from one sample of a study of T cell responses to AZD1222 COVID-19 vaccine. Sequencing used immunoSEQ multiplex PCR; TCRdb keeps in-frame clones, though not all of them. This sample has around 190,000 clones; about 89% occur once, and the top ten carry less than 2%. The sample consisted of peripheral blood, taken 28 days after the second AZD1222 dose. These receptor sequences come from an adult who received the AZD1222 COVID-19 vaccine. The CDR3 runs from the conserved cysteine through the conserved F or W. D genes are given only for firm matches. The size of a clone is reported for some rows only, either as once, few or many, or as a class for expanded clones.

CDR3 DNA	CDR3 protein	clone size	D gene	J gene	V gene
TGTGCCAGCAGCTCACACAGGGAATCGGGGGGCTACACCTTC	CASSSHRESGGYTF	NA	NA	TRBJ1-2	TRBV5-5
TGTGCCAGCAGCTTTTTGCGAACCCCCAGCTCCTCCTATAATTCACCCCTCCACTTT	CASSFLRTPSSSYNSPLHF	NA	NA	TRBJ1-6	TRBV7-8
TGTGCCAGCAGTGTAGCAGGGGGGAACGAGCAGTACTTC	CASSVAGGNEQYF	NA	NA	TRBJ2-7	TRBV25-1
TGCGCCAGCAGCCACGAAGGGACAGGGTTGAACACTGAAGCTTTCTTT	CASSHEGTGLNTEAFF	NA	TRBD1	TRBJ1-1	TRBV4-1
TGTGCCAGTAGTTCCCTCGGGGGGCCCCAGCATTTT	CASSSLGGPQHF	NA	NA	TRBJ1-5	TRBV19
TGTGCCAGCAGCCACGGACTAGCGGGGGCTTCCGGGGATGAGCAGTTCTTC	CASSHGLAGASGDEQFF	NA	TRBD2	TRBJ2-1	TRBV3-1/TRBV3-2
TGTGCCAGCAGCTTAGGACAGGGTCGTACGGAGACCCAGTACTTC	CASSLGQGRTETQYF	NA	TRBD1	TRBJ2-5	TRBV11-2
TGTGCCAGCAGCTTGAGTCCCAGCCATGAAGCTTTCTTT	CASSLSPSHEAFF	NA	NA	TRBJ1-1	TRBV11-2
TGTGCCAGCAGTCGGACAGGGGTTGAGCAGTTCTTC	CASSRTGVEQFF	NA	TRBD1	TRBJ2-1	TRBV27
TGCGCCAGCAGCCCCGGGACTAGCGGGGTGAGGGGACGAGAGACCCAGTACTTC	CASSPGTSGVRGRETQYF	NA	TRBD2	TRBJ2-5	TRBV5-1
TGCGCCAGCAGCCAAGGTAGCGGGGTTTACGAGCAGTACTTC	CASSQGSGVYEQYF	NA	TRBD2	TRBJ2-7	TRBV4-3
TGCAGCGTACACTACAGGGACAGGGATGGCTACACCTTC	CSVHYRDRDGYTF	NA	TRBD1	TRBJ1-2	TRBV29-1
TGTGCCAGCAGCAAAGACAGAAACTATGGCTACACCTTC	CASSKDRNYGYTF	NA	NA	TRBJ1-2	TRBV6-5
TGTGCCAGCTCAATGGACAGGGGTGGCCAAGAGACCCAGTACTTC	CASSMDRGGQETQYF	NA	TRBD1	TRBJ2-5	TRBV18
TGTGCCAGCTTACAGGGACTAGTATCAGATACGCAGTATTTT	CASLQGLVSDTQYF	NA	TRBD2	TRBJ2-3	TRBV28
TGTGCCAGCAGTCCCCCCCTCAATCAGCCCCAGCATTTT	CASSPPLNQPQHF	few	NA	TRBJ1-5	TRBV27
TGTGCCAGTAGTATAGGGGAATACTTACAGCCCCAGCATTTT	CASSIGEYLQPQHF	NA	NA	TRBJ1-5	TRBV19
TGTGCCAGCAGCGCCCCGGGGCCGGAGAGCTACACCTTC	CASSAPGPESYTF	NA	NA	TRBJ1-2	TRBV25-1
TGTGCCAGCTCACCCGAGAGACAGCGGGGCTATGGCTACACCTTT	CASSPERQRGYGYTF	NA	NA	TRBJ1-2	TRBV18
TGTGCCAGCAGCCCGAGTGGTAACCATCAGCCCCAGCATTTT	CASSPSGNHQPQHF	NA	NA	TRBJ1-5	TRBV28
TGCGCCAGCAGCTTGCGGGAGGGCCTGTACGAGCAGTACTTC	CASSLREGLYEQYF	NA	TRBD2	TRBJ2-7	TRBV5-1
TGTGCCAGTAGTATCCGGGACAGCCAGTTCTTC	CASSIRDSQFF	once	TRBD1	TRBJ2-1	TRBV19
TGTGCCAGCAGCTCCGGACTTCCTAGGGGTGAGCAGTTCTTC	CASSSGLPRGEQFF	NA	NA	TRBJ2-1	TRBV7-8
TGTGCCAGCAGTTTGGGGACAGGGTCCTATAATTCACCCCTCCACTTT	CASSLGTGSYNSPLHF	NA	TRBD1	TRBJ1-6	TRBV11-2
TGTGCCAGCAGTGTCTACAGGGGCCAGGGGAATCAGCCCCAGCATTTT	CASSVYRGQGNQPQHF	NA	TRBD1	TRBJ1-5	TRBV6-1
TGTGCCTGGAGTCGGACAGCAAGCTCCTATAATTCACCCCTCCACTTT	CAWSRTASSYNSPLHF	NA	NA	TRBJ1-6	TRBV30
TGCGCCAGCAGAAAGCGGGGTACGGGAGATACGCAGTATTTT	CASRKRGTGDTQYF	NA	TRBD2	TRBJ2-3	TRBV5-1